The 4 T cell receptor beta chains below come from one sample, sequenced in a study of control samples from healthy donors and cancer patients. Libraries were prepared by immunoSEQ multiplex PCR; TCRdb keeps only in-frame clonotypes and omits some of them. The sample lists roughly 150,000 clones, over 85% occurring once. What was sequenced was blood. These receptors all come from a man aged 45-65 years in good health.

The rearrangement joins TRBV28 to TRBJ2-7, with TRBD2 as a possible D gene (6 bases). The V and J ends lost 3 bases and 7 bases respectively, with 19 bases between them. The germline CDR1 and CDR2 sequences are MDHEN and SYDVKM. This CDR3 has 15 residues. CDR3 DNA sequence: TGTGCCAGCAGTTTCGTGCGGGGTCCCGTTGAGGAGCAGTACTTC. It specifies CASSFVRGPVEEQYF.

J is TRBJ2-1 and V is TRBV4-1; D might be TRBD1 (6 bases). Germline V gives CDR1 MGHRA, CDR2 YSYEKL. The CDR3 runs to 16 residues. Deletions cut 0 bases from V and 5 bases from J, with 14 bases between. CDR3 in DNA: TGCGCCAGCAGCCAAGATCTTGGGGGCAGGAACAATGAGCAGTTCTTC. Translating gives CASSQDLGGRNNEQFF.

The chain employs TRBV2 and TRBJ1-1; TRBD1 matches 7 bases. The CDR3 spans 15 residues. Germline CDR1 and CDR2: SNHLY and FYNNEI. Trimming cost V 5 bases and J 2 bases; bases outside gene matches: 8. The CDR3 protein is CASSRQGGGNTEAFF. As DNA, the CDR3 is TGTGCCAGCAGTCGCCAGGGAGGGGGCAACACTGAAGCTTTCTTT.

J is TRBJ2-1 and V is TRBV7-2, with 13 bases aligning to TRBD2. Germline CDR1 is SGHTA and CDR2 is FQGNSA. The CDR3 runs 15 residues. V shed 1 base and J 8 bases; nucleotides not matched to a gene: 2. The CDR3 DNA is TGTGCCAGCAGCTTAGGACTAGCGGGAGGCGATGAGCAGTTCTTC. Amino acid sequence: CASSLGLAGGDEQFF.